This note documents a single TCR beta chain sequence. In the original analysis: Cell counts per sample came from amplifying reference gene primers. Sequencing was performed with immunoSEQ multiplex PCR; in TCRdb, only in-frame clones are kept and a portion is missing. The V and J calls and clone size are taken from that table; D and trimming were inferred from the DNA. The sample has around 200,000 clones; around nine tenths are singletons. The CDR3 totals 15 residues. V shed 2 bases and J 7 bases; nucleotides not matched to a gene: 5. Germline assignment: CDR1 SEHNR and CDR2 FQNEAQ (reference sequence). This entry belongs to a study of blood T cell repertoires in COVID-19.

The sample comprised peripheral blood. The TCR sequence derives from a man aged 18 to 29 with active or convalescent COVID-19. V and J are TRBV7-9 and TRBJ2-1, with 10 bases lining up with TRBD2. The CDR3 sequence is CASSLSGRAGNEQFF. The CDR3 DNA reads as TGTGCCAGCAGCTTAAGCGGGAGGGCGGGGAATGAGCAGTTCTTC.